A single T cell receptor beta chain is shown here with its context. The data stem from a study of control samples from healthy donors and cancer patients. Data came from immunoSEQ multiplex PCR; TCRdb stores just in-frame clones and leaves some out. Of 130,000 or so clones in the sample, 85% to 95% were seen once. Germline CDR1 is SEHNR and CDR2 is FQNEAQ (reference sequence). The ends were cut back, 5 bases at V and 4 bases at J, with 14 bases in the middle. CDR3 length: 14 amino acids. Sequencing input: blood. The chain carries TRBV7-9 and TRBJ2-5; tentative D call: TRBD2 (6 bases). The clonotype originates from a man in his forties in good health. CDR3 protein: CASSRDLEGETQYF. CDR3 sequence (DNA): TGTGCCAGCAGCAGGGACTTAGAGGGAGAGACCCAGTACTTC.